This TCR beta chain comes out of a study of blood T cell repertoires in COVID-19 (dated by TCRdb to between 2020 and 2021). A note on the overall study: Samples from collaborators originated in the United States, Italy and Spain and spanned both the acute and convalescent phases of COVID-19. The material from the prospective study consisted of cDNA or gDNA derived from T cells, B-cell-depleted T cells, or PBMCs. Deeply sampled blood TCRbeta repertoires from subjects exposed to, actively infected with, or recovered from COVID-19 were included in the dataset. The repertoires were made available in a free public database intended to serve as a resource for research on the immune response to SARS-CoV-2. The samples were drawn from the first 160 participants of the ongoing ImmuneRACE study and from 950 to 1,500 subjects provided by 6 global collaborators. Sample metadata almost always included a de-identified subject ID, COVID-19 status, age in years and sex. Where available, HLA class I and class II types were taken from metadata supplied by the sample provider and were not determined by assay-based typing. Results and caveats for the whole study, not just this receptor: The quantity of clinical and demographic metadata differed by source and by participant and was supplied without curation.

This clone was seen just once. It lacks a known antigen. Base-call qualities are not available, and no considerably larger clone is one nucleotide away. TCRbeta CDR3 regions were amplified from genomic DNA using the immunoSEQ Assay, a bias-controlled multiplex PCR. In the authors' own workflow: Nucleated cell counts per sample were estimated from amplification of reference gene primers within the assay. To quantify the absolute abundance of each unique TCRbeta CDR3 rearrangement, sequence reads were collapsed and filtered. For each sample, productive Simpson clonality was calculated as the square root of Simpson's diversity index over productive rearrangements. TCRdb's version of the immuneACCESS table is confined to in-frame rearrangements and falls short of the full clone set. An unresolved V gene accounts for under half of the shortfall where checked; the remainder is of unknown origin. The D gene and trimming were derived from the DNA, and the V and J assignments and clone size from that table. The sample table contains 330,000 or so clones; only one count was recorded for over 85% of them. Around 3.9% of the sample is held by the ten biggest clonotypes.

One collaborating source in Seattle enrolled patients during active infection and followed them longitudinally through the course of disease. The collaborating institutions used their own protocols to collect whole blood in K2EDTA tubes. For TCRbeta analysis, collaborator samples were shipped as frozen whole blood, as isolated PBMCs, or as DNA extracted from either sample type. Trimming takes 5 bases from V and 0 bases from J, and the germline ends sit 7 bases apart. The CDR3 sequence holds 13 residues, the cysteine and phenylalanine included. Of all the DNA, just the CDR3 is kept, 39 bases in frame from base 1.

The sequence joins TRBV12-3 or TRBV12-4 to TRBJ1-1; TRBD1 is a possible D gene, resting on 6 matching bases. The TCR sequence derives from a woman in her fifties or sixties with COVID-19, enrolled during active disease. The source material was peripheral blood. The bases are TGTGCCAGCAGTGCAGGGGTGAACACTGAAGCTTTCTTT. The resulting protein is CASSAGVNTEAFF.